A selection of T cell receptor beta chains follows, all from one sample in a study of CD8 T cells in ankylosing spondylitis. TCRdb reprocessed the 5' RACE reads with MiXCR, giving one entry per CDR3 protein. The data show 40,000 to 50,000 distinct CDR3 sequences, about 4.2% seen once. Sequencing used blood, either unsorted or a sorted T cell fraction (not recorded which). These receptors were taken from a female donor with ankylosing spondylitis or in good health (not recorded which). Each CDR3 is given with its conserved first and last residue. Each record gives: D gene, V gene, CDR3 length, clone size, J gene, CDR3 DNA, CDR3 protein. A D gene is named only where the DNA matches it firmly. Size is omitted from some rows. Given values are once, few, many or a class for expanded clones.

>TRBD1|TRBV9|17|.|TRBJ2-1
TGTGCCAGCAGCCCAAAAGGGGGCTACAGCTCCTACAATGAGCAGTTCTTC
CASSPKGGYSSYNEQFF
>.|TRBV9|14|many|TRBJ2-3
TGTGCCAGCAGCGTTGTGACTAGCACAGATACGCAGTATTTT
CASSVVTSTDTQYF
>.|TRBV9|16|many|TRBJ2-1
TGTGCCAGCAGCGTAGATGGGAGCGGCGCCTACAATGAGCAGTTCTTC
CASSVDGSGAYNEQFF
>TRBD1|TRBV9|15|many|TRBJ2-2
TGTGCCAGCGCGGGACAGGGGGTAGTCACCGGGGAGCTGTTTTTT
CASAGQGVVTGELFF
>.|TRBV21-1|15|once|TRBJ2-7
TGTGCCAGCAGCAAAGCGGGGACAGCTTTCTACGAGCAGTACTTC
CASSKAGTAFYEQYF
>.|TRBV9|14|medium-sized|TRBJ1-1
TGTGCCAGCAGCGTAGGGGGCACCGGACAGGAAGCTTTCTTT
CASSVGGTGQEAFF
>.|TRBV9|15|many|TRBJ2-5
TGTGCCAGCAGCGGGGGGACAATTAGAAAAGAGACCCAGTACTTC
CASSGGTIRKETQYF
>.|TRBV9|14|many|TRBJ2-7
TGTGCCAGCAGCTTCGGGACTGACGCCTACGAGCAGTACTTC
CASSFGTDAYEQYF
>.|TRBV9|16|few|TRBJ1-4
TGTGCCAGCAGCGTAGGAAGCTCCCAAGGAGGTGAAAAACTGTTTTTT
CASSVGSSQGGEKLFF
>TRBD1|TRBV9|13|many|TRBJ1-2
TGTGCCAGCAGTTTGGGACAGGGCTATGGCTACACCTTC
CASSLGQGYGYTF
>.|TRBV9|15|many|TRBJ2-5
TGTGCCAGCAGCCTCACCGCCCGGGGACGGGAGACCCAGTACTTC
CASSLTARGRETQYF
>TRBD2|TRBV9|17|few|TRBJ2-3
TGTGCCAGCAGCGTAGGGGCTAGCGGGGGAGGTGTCGATACGCAGTATTTT
CASSVGASGGGVDTQYF
>TRBD1|TRBV9|13|many|TRBJ1-1
TGTGCCAGCAGCCCCCGACAGGTGGGACAGGCTTTCTTT
CASSPRQVGQAFF
>.|TRBV9|15|many|TRBJ2-7
TGTGCCAGCAGCGTAGACCCAGGGATGTCCTACGAGCAGTACTTC
CASSVDPGMSYEQYF
>TRBD2|TRBV9|16|many|TRBJ2-1
TGTGCCAGCAGCCCCCACCGGACTAGCGGTGCCAATGAGCAGTTCTTC
CASSPHRTSGANEQFF
>TRBD2|TRBV9|16|many|TRBJ2-3
TGTGCCAGCAGCCCGGGGACTAGGGGGAGCACAGATACGCAGTATTTT
CASSPGTRGSTDTQYF
>TRBD2|TRBV9|15|many|TRBJ2-1
TGTGCCAGCAGCGTAGGGAGCGGGGAGACGAATGAGCAGTTCTTC
CASSVGSGETNEQFF
>TRBD1|TRBV6-9|14|many|TRBJ2-7
TGTGCCAGCACCGCCGGTCAGGGGGACTACGAGCAGTACTTC
CASTAGQGDYEQYF
>.|TRBV9|15|many|TRBJ1-1
TGTGCCAGCAGCGTAGATCATGGTTTGCGCACTGAAGCTTTCTTT
CASSVDHGLRTEAFF
>.|TRBV9|15|many|TRBJ2-3
TGTGCCAGCAGCGTATTAGGGCTGAACACAGATACGCAGTATTTT
CASSVLGLNTDTQYF
>.|TRBV9|16|many|TRBJ1-2
TGTGCCAGCAGCCCTACGGCCGAGGGTTTGGCCTATGGCTACACCTTC
CASSPTAEGLAYGYTF
>.|TRBV9|12|many|TRBJ1-2
TGTGCCAGCAGTCAGGACTCCTATGGCTACACCTTC
CASSQDSYGYTF
>.|TRBV9|13|many|TRBJ2-1
TGTGCCAGCAGCGTAGCGGAATACAATGAGCAGTTCTTC
CASSVAEYNEQFF
>.|TRBV9|13|many|TRBJ2-3
TGTGCCAGCAGCCGCAGTCCGGGAGATACGCAGTATTTT
CASSRSPGDTQYF
>.|TRBV9|14|many|TRBJ2-5
TGTGCCAGCAGCGTCCGGGACGGTCAAGAGACCCAGTACTTC
CASSVRDGQETQYF
>TRBD1|TRBV9|17|many|TRBJ1-2
TGTGCCAGCAGCGTAGGTGGGAACAGGGGCCCAGAGCTGGGCTACACCTTC
CASSVGGNRGPELGYTF
>.|TRBV9|13|many|TRBJ2-5
TGTGCCAGCAGCCTGGAGGGTATGGAGACCCAGTACTTC
CASSLEGMETQYF
>.|TRBV9|12|many|TRBJ2-5
TGTGCCAGCAGCGTAGTAGGGGAGACCCAGTACTTC
CASSVVGETQYF
>TRBD1|TRBV9|17|many|TRBJ2-6
TGTGCCAGCAGCGCCGGACAGGGCCCCTCTGGGGCCAACGTCCTGACTTTC
CASSAGQGPSGANVLTF
>.|TRBV9|13|many|TRBJ2-1
TGTGCCAGCAGCGTCGACGCCCCGGATGAGCAGTTCTTC
CASSVDAPDEQFF
>TRBD1|TRBV9|14|.|TRBJ2-7
TGTGCCAGCAGCGTAGATGGACAGGGGAACGAGCAGTACTTC
CASSVDGQGNEQYF
>.|TRBV9|16|many|TRBJ1-2
TGTGCCAGCAGCGTAATTGACCCAACACTTGCCTATGGCTACACCTTC
CASSVIDPTLAYGYTF
>.|TRBV9|15|many|TRBJ2-5
TGTGCCAGCAGCGTAGCGCCGGGTCCAAGAGAGACCCAGTACTTC
CASSVAPGPRETQYF
>.|TRBV9|15|many|TRBJ2-3
TGTGCCAGCAGCGTAGTTGGCGGATCCACAGATACGCAGTATTTT
CASSVVGGSTDTQYF
>TRBD1|TRBV9|16|many|TRBJ2-5
TGTGCCAGCAGCGCCGACAGGGAATCCCGCGGAGAGACCCAGTACTTC
CASSADRESRGETQYF
>.|TRBV9|15|many|TRBJ1-4
TGTGCCAGCAGCGTATTGGGGGGCCGGGGTGAAAAACTGTTTTTT
CASSVLGGRGEKLFF
>.|TRBV9|15|many|TRBJ1-2
TGTGCCAGCAGCGCGTCGGCGCAGGGATTCTATGGCTACACCTTC
CASSASAQGFYGYTF
>TRBD2|TRBV9|14|many|TRBJ2-7
TGTGCCAGCAGCTTTAGCGGGGGGCTATACGAGCAGTACTTC
CASSFSGGLYEQYF
>TRBD2|TRBV9|16|many|TRBJ2-2
TGTGCCAGCAGCGCGACTAGCCTGGTCGTAGCCGGGGAGCTGTTTTTT
CASSATSLVVAGELFF
>TRBD1|TRBV9|14|many|TRBJ2-7
TGTGCCAGCAGCGTAGCCGGGACAGGCTACGAGCAGTACTTC
CASSVAGTGYEQYF
>.|TRBV9|14|.|TRBJ2-1
TGTGCCAGCAGTGAACAGGTATCCTACAATGAGCAGTTCTTC
CASSEQVSYNEQFF
>TRBD1|TRBV9|14|many|TRBJ2-7
TGTGCCAGCAGCCCCAGGGGGCTCGTGGACGAGCAGTACTTC
CASSPRGLVDEQYF
>.|TRBV9|12|medium-sized|TRBJ1-1
TGTGCCAGCAGCGTACCGGGAGGGGAAGCTTTCTTT
CASSVPGGEAFF
>.|TRBV9|15|many|TRBJ1-1
TGTGCCAGCAGCGTAGCCCCGACAGCAAACACTGAAGCTTTCTTT
CASSVAPTANTEAFF
>.|TRBV9|15|many|TRBJ1-2
TGTGCCAGCAGCGCCGGTCTAGTAGGGGACTATGGCTACACCTTC
CASSAGLVGDYGYTF
>TRBD2|TRBV9|16|many|TRBJ2-7
TGTGCCAGCAGCCCCCTCGGGGGACTAGCGCTCTACGAGCAGTACTTC
CASSPLGGLALYEQYF